The clone carrying this TCR beta chain was found a few times. The target antigen is unknown. This sample stems from a study of T-cell reconstitution after alpha-beta-depleted transplantation in children. For TCRbeta, the library was prepared with unique molecular identifiers. MiXCR, run by TCRdb on the PCR reads, gives a single entry per CDR3 protein. The table records 80,000 or so distinct CDR3 sequences, less than 15% of them present only once. The V and J ends lost 1 base and 0 bases respectively, with 7 bases between them. Germline V gives CDR1 SGHTA, CDR2 FQGNSA. The CDR3 totals 14 residues. General study results and limits: Surviving recipient T cells and thymic progenitors accounted for the high day-60 TCRbeta diversity observed in some patients. Alpha-beta T cells about two months after transplant reportedly derived from several hundred expanded graft clones.

The gene calls are TRBV7-2 and TRBJ2-7; D uncertain. This sequence was found in a male patient between 2 and 15 years old who had a stem cell transplant for acute lymphoblastic leukemia, so the T cells may come from the graft donor. The material was PBMCs, mostly from graft donor cells, obtained 180 days after TCRalphabeta/CD19-depleted stem cell transplant. This CDR3 is CASSLVQSSYEQYF. In DNA form, the CDR3 reads TGTGCCAGCAGCTTAGTCCAGAGCTCCTACGAGCAGTACTTC.